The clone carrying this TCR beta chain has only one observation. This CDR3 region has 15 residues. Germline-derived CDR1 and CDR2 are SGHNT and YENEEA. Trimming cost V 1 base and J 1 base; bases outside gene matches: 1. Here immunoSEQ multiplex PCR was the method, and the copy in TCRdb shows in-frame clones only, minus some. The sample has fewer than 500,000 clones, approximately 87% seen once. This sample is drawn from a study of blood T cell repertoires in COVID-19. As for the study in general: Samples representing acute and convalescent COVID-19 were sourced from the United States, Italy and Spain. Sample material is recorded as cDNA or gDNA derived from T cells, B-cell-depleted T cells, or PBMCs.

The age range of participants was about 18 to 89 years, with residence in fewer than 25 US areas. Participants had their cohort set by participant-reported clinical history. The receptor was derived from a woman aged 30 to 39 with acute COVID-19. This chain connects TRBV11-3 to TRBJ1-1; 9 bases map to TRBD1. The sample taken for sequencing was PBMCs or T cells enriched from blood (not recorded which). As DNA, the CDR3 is TGTGCCAGCAGCTTAGCGGGACAGGGGAACACTGAAGCTTTCTTT. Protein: CASSLAGQGNTEAFF.